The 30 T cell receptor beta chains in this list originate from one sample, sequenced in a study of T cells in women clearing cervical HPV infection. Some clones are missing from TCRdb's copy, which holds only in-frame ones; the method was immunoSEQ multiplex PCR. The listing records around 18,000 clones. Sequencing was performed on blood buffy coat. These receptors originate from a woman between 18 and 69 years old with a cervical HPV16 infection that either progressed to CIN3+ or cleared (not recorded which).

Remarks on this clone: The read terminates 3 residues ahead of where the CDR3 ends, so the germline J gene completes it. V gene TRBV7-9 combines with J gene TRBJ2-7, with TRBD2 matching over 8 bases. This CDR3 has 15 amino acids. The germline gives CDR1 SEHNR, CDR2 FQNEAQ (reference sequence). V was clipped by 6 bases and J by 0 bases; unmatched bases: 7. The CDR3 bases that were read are TGTGCCAGCAGGCCCTCCGGGACTAGCTCCTACGAG. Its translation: CASRPSGTSSYE. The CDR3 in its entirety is CASRPSGTSSYEQYF.

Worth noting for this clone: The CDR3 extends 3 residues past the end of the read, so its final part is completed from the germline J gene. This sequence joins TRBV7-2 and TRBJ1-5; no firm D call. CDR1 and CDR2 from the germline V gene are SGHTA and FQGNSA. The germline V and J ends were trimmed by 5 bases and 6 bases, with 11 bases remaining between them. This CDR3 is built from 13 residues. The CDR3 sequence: CASSDSESQPQHF. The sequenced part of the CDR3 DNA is TGTGCCAGCAGCGACTCTGAAAGTCAGCCC.

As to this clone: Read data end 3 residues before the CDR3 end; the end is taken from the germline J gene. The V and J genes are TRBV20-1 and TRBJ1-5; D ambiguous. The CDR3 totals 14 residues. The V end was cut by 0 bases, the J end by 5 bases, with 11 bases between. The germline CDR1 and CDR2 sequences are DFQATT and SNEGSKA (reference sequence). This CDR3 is CSARDSVSYQPQHF. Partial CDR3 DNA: TGCAGTGCTAGAGATTCAGTGTCCTATCAGCCC.

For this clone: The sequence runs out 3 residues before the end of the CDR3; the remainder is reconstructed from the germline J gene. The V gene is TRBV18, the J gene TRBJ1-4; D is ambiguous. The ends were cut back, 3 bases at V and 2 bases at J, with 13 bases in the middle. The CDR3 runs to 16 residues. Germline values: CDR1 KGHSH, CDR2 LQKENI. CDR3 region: CASSPRSGSTNEKLFF. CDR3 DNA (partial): TGTGCCAGCTCACCGCGAAGCGGGAGCACTAATGAAAAA.

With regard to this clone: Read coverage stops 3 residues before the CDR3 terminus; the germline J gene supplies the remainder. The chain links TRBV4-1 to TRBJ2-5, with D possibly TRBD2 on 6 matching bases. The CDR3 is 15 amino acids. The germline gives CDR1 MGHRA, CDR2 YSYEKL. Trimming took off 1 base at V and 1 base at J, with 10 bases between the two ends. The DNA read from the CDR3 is TGCGCCAGCAGCCAAGTTAGGAGGGTCCAAGAGACC. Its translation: CASSQVRRVQET. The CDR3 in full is CASSQVRRVQETQYF.

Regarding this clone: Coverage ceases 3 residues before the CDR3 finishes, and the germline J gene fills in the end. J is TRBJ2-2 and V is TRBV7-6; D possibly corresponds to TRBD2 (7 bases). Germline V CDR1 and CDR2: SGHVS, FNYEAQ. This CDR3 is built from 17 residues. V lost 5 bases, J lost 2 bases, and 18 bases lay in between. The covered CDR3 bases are TGTGCCAGCAGCCCAGTTGTGGGGGGGCCTAACACCGGGGAG. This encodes CASSPVVGGPNTGE. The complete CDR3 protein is CASSPVVGGPNTGELFF.

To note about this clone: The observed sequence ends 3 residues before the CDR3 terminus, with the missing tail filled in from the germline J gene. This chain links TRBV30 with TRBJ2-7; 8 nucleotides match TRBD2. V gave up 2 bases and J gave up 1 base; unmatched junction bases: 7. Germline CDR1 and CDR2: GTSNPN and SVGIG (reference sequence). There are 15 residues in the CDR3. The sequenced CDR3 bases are TGTGCCTGGAGTCTAGCGGGTGTCCGTTCCTACGAG. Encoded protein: CAWSLAGVRSYE. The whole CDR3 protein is CAWSLAGVRSYEQYF.

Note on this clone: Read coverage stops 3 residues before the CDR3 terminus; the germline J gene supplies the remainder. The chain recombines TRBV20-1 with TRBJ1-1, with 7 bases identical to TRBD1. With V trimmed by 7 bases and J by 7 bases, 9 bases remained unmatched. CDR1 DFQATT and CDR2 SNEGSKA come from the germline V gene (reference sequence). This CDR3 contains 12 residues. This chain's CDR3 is CSVKQGSVEAFF. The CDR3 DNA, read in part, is TGCAGTGTTAAACAGGGGTCGGTTGAA.

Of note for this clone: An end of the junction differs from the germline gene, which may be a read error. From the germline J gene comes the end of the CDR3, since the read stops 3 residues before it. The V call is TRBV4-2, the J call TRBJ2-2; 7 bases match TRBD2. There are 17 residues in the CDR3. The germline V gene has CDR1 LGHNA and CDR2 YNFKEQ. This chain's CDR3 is CASSQSRLAVNTGELFF. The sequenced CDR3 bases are TGCGCCAGCAGCCAAAGCCGACTAGCTGTGAACACCGGGGAG.

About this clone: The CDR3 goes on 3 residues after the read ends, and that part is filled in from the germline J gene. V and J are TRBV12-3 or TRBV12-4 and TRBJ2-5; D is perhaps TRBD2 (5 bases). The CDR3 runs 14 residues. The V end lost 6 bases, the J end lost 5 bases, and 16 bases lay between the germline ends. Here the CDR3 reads CASSFSTSSETQYF. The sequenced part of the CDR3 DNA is TGTGCCAGCAGCTTCTCTACTAGTTCGGAGACC.

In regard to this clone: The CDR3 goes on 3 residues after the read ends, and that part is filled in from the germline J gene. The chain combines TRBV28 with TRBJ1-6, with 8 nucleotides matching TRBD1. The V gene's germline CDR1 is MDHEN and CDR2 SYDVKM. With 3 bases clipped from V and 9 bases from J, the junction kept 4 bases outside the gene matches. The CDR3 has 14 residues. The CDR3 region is CASSFRGLFSPLHF. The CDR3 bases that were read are TGTGCCAGCAGTTTCAGGGGGCTGTTTTCACCC.

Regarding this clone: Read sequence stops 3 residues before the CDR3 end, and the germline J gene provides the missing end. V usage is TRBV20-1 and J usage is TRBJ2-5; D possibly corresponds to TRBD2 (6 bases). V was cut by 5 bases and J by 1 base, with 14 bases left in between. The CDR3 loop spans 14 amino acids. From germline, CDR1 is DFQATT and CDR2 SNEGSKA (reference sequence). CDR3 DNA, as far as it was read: TGCAGTGCTGGGGGACTGTTCCTCCAAGAGACC. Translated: CSAGGLFLQET. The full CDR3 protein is CSAGGLFLQETQYF.

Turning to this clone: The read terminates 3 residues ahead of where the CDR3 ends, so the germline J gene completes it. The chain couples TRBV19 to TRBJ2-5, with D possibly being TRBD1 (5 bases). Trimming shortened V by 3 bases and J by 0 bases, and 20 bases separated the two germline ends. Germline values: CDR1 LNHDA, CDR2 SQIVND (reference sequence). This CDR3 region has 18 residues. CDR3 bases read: TGTGCCAGTAGTATGTCCAGGGAATGGTTCGGGTACCAAGAGACC. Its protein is CASSMSREWFGYQET. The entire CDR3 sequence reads CASSMSREWFGYQETQYF.

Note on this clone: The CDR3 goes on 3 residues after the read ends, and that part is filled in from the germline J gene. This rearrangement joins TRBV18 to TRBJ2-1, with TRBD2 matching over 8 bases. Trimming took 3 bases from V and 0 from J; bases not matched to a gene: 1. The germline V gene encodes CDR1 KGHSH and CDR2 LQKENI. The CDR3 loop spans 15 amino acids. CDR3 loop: CASSPGGDSYNEQFF. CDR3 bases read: TGTGCCAGCTCACCCGGGGGGGACTCCTACAATGAG.

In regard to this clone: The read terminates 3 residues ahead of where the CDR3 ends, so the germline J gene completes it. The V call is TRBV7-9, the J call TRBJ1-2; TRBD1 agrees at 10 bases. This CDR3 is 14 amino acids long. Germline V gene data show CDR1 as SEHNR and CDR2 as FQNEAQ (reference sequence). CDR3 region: CASSSDRGKETYTF. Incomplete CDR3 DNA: TGTGCCAGCAGCTCGGACAGGGGGAAAGAGACC.

The part of the CDR3 DNA that was read is TGTGCCAGCAGCCTTACACCCACAGATACG. It yields the protein CASSLTPTDT. The whole CDR3 sequence reads CASSLTPTDTQYF. The rearrangement joins TRBV7-2 to TRBJ2-3; no definite D call. The read finishes 3 residues shy of the CDR3 end, and the germline J gene is used to complete it. Deletions cut 5 bases from V and 2 bases from J, with 8 bases between. This CDR3 region has 13 residues. CDR1 and CDR2 from the germline V gene are SGHTA and FQGNSA.

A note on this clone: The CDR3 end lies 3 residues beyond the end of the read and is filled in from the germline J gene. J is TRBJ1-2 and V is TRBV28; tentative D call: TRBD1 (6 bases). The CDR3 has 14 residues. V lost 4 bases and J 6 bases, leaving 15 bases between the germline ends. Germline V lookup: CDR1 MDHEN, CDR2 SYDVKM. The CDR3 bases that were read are TGTGCCAGCAGTTCCGCGGGGGGGGGCGATGGC. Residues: CASSSAGGGDG. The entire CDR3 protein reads CASSSAGGGDGYTF.

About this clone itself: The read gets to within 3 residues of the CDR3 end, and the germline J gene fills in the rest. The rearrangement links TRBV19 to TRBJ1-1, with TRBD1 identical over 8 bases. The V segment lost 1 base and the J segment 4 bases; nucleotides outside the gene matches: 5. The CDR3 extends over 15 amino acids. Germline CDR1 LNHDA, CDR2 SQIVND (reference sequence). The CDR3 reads CASSIVGTGGTEAFF. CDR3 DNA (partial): TGTGCCAGTAGTATAGTGGGAACAGGGGGCACTGAA.

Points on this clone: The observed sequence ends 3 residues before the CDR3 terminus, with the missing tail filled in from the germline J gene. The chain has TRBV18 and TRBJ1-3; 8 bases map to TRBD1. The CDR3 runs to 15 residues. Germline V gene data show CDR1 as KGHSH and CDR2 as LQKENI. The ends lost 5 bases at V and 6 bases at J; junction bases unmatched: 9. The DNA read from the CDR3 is TGTGCCAGCTCATCGTCAGGGGGCAGCTTAAACACC. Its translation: CASSSSGGSLNT. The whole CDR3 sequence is CASSSSGGSLNTIYF.

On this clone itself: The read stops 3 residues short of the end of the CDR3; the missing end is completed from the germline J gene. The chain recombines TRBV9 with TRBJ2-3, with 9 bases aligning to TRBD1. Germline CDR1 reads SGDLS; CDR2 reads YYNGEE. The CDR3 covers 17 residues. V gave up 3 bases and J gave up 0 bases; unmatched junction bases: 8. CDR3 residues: CASSEGQGSSSTDTQYF. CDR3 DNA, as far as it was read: TGTGCCAGCAGCGAGGGACAGGGCAGTTCGAGCACAGATACG.

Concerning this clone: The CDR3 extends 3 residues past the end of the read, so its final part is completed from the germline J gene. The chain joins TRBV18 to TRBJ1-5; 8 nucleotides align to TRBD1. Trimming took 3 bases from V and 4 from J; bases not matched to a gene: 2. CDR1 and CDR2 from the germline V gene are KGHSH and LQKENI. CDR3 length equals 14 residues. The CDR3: CASSPRQGNQPQHF. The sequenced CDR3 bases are TGTGCCAGCTCACCCCGACAGGGGAATCAGCCC.

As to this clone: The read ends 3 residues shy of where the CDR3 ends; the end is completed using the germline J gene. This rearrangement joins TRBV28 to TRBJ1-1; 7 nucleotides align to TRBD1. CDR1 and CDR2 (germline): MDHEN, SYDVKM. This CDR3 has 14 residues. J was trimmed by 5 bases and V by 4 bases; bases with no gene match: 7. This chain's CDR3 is CASSSGQPRTEAFF. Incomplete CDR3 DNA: TGTGCCAGCAGTTCGGGACAGCCGAGGACTGAA.

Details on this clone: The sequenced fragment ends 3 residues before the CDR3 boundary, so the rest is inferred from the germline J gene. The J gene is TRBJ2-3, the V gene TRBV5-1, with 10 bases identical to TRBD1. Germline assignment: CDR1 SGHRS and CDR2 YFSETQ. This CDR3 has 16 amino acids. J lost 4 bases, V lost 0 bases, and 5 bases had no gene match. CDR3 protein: CASSLATGGAADTQYF. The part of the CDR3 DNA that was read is TGCGCCAGCAGCTTGGCGACAGGGGGCGCAGCAGATACG.

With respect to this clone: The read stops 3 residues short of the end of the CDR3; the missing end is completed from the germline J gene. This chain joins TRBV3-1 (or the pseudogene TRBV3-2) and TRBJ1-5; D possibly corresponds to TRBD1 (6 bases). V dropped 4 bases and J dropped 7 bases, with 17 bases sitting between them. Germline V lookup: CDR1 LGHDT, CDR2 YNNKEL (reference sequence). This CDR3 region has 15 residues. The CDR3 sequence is CASSPGHLGNQPQHF. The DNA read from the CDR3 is TGTGCCAGCAGCCCGGGACATTTGGGAAACCAGCCC.

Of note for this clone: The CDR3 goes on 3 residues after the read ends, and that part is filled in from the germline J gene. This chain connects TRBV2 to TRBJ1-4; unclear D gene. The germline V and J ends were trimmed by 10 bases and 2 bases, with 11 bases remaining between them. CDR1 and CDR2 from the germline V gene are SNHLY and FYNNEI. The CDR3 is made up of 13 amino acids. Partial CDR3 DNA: TGTGCCACTGAAAGCTTGACTAATGAAAAA. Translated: CATESLTNEK. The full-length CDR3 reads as CATESLTNEKLFF. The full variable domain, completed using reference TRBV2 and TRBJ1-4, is EPEVTQTPSHQVTQMGQEVILRCVPISNHLYFYWYRQILGQKVEFLVSFYNNEISEKSEIFDDQFSVERPDGSNFTLKIRSTKLEDSAMYFCATESLTNEKLFFGSGTQLSVL.

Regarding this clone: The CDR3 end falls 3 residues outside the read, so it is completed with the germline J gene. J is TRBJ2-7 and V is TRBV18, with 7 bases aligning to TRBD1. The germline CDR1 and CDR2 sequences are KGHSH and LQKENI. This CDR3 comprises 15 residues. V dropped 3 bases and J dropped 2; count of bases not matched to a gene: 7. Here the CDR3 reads CASSPRQGSPYEQYF. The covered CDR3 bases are TGTGCCAGCTCACCCCGACAGGGTTCCCCCTACGAG. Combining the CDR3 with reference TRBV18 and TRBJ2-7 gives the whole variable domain NAGVMQNPRHLVRRRGQEARLRCSPMKGHSHVYWYRQLPEEGLKFMVYLQKENIIDESGMPKERFSAEFPKEGPSILRIQQVVRGDSAAYFCASSPRQGSPYEQYFGPGTRLTVT.

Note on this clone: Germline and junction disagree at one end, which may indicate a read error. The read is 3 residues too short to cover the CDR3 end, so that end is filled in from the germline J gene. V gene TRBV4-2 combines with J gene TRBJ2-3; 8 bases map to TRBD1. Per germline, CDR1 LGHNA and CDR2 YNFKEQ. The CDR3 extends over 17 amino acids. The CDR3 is CASSQGAQGAGTDTQYF. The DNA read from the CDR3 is TGCGCCAGCAGCCAAGGCGCGCAGGGGGCTGGCACAGATACG.

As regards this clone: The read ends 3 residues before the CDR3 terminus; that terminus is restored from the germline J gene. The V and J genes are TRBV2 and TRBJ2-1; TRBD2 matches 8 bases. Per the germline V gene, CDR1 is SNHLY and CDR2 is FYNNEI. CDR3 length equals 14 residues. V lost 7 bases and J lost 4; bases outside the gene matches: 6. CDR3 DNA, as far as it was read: TGTGCCAGCACTCTTAGCGGGGCATACAATGAG. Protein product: CASTLSGAYNE. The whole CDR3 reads CASTLSGAYNEQFF.

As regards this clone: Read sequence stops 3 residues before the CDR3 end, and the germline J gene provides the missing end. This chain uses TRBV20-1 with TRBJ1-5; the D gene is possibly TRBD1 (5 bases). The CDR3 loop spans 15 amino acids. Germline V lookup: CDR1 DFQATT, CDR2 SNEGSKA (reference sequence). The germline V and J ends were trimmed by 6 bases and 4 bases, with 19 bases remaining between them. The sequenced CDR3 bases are TGCAGTGCGCCCGTGGCGCAGGGTATGAATCAGCCC. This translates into CSAPVAQGMNQP. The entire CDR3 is CSAPVAQGMNQPQHF.

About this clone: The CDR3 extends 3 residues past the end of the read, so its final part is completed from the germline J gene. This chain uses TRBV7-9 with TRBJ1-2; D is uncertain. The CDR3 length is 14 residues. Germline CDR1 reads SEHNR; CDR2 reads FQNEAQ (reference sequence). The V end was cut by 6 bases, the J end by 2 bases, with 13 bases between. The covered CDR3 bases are TGTGCCAGCAGTCACTCACAGAACAACTATGGC. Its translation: CASSHSQNNYG. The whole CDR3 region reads CASSHSQNNYGYTF.